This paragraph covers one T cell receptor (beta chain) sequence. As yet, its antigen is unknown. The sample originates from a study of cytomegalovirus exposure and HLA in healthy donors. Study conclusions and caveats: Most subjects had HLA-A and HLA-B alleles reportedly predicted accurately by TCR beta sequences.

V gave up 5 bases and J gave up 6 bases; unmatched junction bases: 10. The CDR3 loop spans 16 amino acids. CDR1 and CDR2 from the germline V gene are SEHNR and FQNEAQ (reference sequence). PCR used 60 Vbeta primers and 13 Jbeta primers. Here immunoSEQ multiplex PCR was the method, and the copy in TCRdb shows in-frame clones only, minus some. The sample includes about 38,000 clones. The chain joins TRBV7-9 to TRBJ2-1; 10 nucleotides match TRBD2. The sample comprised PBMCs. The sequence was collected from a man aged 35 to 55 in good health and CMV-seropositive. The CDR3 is CASSPQPGLATNEQFF. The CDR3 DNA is TGTGCCAGCAGCCCACAACCGGGACTAGCGACCAATGAGCAGTTCTTC.